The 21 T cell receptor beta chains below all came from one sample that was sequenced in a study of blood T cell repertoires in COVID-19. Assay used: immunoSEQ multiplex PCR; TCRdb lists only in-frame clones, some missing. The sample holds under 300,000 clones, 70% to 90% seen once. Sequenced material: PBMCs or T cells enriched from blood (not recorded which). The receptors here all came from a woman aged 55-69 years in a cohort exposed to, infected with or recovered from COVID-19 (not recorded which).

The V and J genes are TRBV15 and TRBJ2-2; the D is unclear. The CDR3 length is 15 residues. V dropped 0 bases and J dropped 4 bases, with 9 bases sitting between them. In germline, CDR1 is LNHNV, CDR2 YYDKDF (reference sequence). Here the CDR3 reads CATSRDGQSTGELFF. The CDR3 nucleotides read TGTGCCACCAGCAGAGATGGGCAGAGCACCGGGGAGCTGTTTTTT.

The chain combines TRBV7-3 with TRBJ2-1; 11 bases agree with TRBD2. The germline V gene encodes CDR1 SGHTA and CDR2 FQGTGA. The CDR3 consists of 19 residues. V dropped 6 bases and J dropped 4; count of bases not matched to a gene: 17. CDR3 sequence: CASSYPGTSGASSYNEQFF. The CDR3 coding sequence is TGTGCCAGCAGTTACCCCGGGACTAGCGGAGCCTCCTCTTACAATGAGCAGTTCTTC. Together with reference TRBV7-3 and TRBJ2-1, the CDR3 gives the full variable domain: GAGVSQTPSNKVTEKGKYVELRCDPISGHTALYWYRQSLGQGPEFLIYFQGTGAADDSGLPNDRFFAVRPEGSVSTLKIQRTERGDSAVYLCASSYPGTSGASSYNEQFFGPGTRLTVL.

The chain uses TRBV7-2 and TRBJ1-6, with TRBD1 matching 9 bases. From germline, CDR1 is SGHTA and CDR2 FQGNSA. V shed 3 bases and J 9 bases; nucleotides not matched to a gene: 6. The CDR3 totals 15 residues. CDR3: CASSLLGQGASPLHF. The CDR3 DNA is TGTGCCAGCAGCTTGCTGGGACAGGGAGCTTCACCCCTCCACTTT.

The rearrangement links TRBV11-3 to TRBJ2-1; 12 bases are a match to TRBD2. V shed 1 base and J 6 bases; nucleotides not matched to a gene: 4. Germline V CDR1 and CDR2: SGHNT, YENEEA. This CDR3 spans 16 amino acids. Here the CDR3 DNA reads TGTGCCAGCAGCTTAGTAGCTAGCGGGAGGGTCAATGAGCAGTTCTTC. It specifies CASSLVASGRVNEQFF.

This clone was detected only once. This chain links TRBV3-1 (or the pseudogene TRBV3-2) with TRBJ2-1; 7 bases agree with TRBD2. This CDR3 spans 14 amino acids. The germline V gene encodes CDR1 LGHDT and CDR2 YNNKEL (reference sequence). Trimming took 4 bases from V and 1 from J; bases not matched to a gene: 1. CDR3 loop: CASSRDYSYNEQFF. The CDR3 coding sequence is TGTGCCAGCAGCCGGGACTATTCCTACAATGAGCAGTTCTTC.

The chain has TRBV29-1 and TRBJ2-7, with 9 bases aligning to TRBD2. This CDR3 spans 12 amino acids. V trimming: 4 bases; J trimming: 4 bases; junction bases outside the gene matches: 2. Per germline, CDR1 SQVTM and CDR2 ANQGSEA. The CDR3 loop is CSVVSGSYEQYF. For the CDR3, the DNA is TGCAGCGTTGTTAGCGGGAGTTACGAGCAGTACTTC.

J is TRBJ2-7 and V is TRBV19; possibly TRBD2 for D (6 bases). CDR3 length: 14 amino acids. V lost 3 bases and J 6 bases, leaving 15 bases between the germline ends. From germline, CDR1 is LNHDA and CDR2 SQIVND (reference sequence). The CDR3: CASSIHGGNGEQYF. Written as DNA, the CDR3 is TGTGCCAGTAGTATCCATGGCGGGAATGGCGAGCAGTACTTC.

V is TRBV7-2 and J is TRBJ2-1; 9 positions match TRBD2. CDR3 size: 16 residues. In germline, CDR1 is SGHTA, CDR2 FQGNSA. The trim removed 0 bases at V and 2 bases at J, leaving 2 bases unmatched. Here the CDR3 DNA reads TGTGCCAGCAGCTTAGCACCTAGCGGGACCTACAATGAGCAGTTCTTC. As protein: CASSLAPSGTYNEQFF.

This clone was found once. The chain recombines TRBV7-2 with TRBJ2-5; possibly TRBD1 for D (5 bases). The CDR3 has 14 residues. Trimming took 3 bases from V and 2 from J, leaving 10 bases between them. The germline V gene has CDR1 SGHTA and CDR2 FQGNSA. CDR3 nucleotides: TGTGCCAGCAGCTTTTTCCGGACACAAGAGACCCAGTACTTC. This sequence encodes CASSFFRTQETQYF.

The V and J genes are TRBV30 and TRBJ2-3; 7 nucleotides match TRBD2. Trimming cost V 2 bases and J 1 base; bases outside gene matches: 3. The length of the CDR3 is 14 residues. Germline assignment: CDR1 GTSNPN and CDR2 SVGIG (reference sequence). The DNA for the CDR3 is TGTGCCTGGAGTCGGGAGGCGCGCACAGATACGCAGTATTTT. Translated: CAWSREARTDTQYF.

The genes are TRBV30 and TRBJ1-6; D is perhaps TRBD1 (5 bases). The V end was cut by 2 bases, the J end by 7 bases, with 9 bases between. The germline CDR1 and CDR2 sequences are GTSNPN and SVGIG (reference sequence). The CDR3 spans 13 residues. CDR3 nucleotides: TGTGCCTGGAGTCGGCAGGGAAATTCACCCCTCCACTTT. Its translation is CAWSRQGNSPLHF.

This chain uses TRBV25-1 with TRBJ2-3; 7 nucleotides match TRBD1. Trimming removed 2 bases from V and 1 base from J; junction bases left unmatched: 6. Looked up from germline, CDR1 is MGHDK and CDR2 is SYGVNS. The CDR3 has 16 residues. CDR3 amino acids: CASSEGRRGRTDTQYF. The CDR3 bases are TGTGCCAGCAGTGAAGGGAGAAGGGGGCGCACAGATACGCAGTATTTT.

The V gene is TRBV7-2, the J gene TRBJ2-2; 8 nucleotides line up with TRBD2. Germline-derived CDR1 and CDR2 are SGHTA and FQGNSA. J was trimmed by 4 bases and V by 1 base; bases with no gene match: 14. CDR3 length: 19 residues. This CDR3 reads CASSLVWAGSGRGTGELFF. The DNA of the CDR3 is TGTGCCAGCAGCTTAGTGTGGGCCGGGAGCGGGAGAGGCACCGGGGAGCTGTTTTTT. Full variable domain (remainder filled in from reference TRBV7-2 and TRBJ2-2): GAGVSQSPSNKVTEKGKDVELRCDPISGHTALYWYRQSLGQGLEFLIYFQGNSAPDKSGLPSDRFSAERTGGSVSTLTIQRTQQEDSAVYLCASSLVWAGSGRGTGELFFGEGSRLTVL.

The CDR3: CASRGLQGAREQYF. The DNA of the CDR3 is TGCGCCAGCAGAGGGTTACAGGGGGCTCGGGAGCAGTACTTC. The chain couples TRBV10-2 to TRBJ2-7, with TRBD1 identical over 9 bases. Germline V lookup: CDR1 WSHSY, CDR2 SAAADI. The CDR3 covers 14 residues. V lost 6 bases to trimming and J lost 7 bases; unmatched junction nucleotides: 10.

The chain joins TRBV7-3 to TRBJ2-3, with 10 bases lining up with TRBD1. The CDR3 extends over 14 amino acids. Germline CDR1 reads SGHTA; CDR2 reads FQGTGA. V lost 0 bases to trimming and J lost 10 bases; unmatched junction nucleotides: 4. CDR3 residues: CASSLTGQGTAQYF. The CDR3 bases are TGTGCCAGCAGCTTAACGGGACAGGGGACGGCGCAGTATTTT.

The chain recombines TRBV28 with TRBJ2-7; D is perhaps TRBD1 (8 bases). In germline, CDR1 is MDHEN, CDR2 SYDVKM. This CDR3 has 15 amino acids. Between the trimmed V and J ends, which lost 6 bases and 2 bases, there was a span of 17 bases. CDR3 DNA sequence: TGTGCCAGCAGCCTGACAGGGGAGGGCCCCTACGAGCAGTACTTC. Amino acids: CASSLTGEGPYEQYF.

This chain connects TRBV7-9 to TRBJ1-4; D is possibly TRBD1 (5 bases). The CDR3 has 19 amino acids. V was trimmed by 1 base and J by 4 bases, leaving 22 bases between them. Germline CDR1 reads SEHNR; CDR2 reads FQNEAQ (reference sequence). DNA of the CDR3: TGTGCCAGCAGCTTAGTCGTGCCAGGGAAGGTGGCCCTTAATGAAAAACTGTTTTTT. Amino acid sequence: CASSLVVPGKVALNEKLFF.

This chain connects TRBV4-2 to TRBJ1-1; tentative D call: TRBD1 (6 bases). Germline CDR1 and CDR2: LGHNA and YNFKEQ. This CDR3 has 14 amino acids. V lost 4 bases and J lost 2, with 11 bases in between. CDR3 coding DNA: TGTGCCAGCAGCCTAGTACAGGGAAACACTGAAGCTTTCTTT. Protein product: CASSLVQGNTEAFF.

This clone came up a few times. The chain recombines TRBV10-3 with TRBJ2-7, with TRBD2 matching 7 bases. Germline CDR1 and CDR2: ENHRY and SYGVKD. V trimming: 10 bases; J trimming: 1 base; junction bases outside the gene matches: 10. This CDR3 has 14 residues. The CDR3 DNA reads TGTGCCACCGCTGCTGATAGCGGGTCCTACGAGCAGTACTTC. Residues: CATAADSGSYEQYF.

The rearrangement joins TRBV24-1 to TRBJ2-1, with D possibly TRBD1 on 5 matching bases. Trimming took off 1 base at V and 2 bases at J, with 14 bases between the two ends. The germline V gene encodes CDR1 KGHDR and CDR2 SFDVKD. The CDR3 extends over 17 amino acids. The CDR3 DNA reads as TGTGCCACCAGTGATTTCGCGTCAGGGCGGACCTACAATGAGCAGTTCTTC. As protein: CATSDFASGRTYNEQFF.

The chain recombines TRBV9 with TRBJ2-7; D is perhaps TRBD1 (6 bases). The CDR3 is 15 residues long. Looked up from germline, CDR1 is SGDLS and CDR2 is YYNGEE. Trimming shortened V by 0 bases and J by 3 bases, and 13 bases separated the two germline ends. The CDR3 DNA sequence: TGTGCCAGCAGCGTAGGGGCAGGGGAAAACTACGAGCAGTACTTC. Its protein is CASSVGAGENYEQYF.